The clone carrying this T cell receptor beta chain was observed at least ten times. Its antigen is currently unknown. The germline V gene has CDR1 MGHRA and CDR2 YSYEKL. The CDR3 totals 14 residues. V gave up 4 bases and J gave up 6 bases; unmatched junction bases: 7. The TCRbeta library was prepared with unique molecular identifiers. TCRdb fed the PCR reads into MiXCR, producing one record per CDR3 protein. The sample includes over 100,000 distinct CDR3 sequences, less than 6% of them seen just once. This sample stems from a study of T-cell reconstitution after alpha-beta-depleted transplantation in children. Broader study findings: T-cell counts and diversity at one year following transplant were attributed mainly to newly produced T cells. The study reportedly traced alpha-beta T cells about two months after transplant to several hundred expanded graft clones. Some patients owed their high day-60 TCRbeta diversity to surviving recipient T cells and thymic progenitors.

The TCR sequence derives from a female patient aged 2-10 years who had a stem cell transplant for Fanconi anemia, so the T cells may come from the graft donor. The rearrangement joins TRBV4-1 to TRBJ1-1, with 8 bases fitting TRBD1. The source material was PBMCs, mostly from graft donor cells, sampled 60 days after TCRalphabeta/CD19-depleted stem cell transplant. The CDR3 reads CASSPWETGAEAFF. As DNA, the CDR3 is TGCGCCAGCAGCCCATGGGAGACAGGGGCTGAAGCTTTCTTT.